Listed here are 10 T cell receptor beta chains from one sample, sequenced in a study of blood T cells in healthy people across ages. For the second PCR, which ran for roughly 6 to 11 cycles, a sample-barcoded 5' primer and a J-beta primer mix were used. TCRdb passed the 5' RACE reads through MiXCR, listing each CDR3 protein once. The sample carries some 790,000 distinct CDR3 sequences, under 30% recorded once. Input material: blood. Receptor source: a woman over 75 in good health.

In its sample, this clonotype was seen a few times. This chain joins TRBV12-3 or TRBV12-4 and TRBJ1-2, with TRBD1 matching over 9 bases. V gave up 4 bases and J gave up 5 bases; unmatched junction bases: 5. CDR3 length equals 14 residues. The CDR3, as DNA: TGTGCCAGCAGTTGCGCGGACAGGGGTTATGGCTACACCTTC. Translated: CASSCADRGYGYTF.

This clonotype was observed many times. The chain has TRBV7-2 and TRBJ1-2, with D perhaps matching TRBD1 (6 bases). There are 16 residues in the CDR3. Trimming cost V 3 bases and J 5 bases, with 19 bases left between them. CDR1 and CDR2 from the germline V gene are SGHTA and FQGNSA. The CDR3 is CASSFRGQPGGYGYTF. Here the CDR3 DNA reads TGTGCCAGCAGCTTCAGAGGACAGCCGGGTGGATATGGCTACACCTTC.

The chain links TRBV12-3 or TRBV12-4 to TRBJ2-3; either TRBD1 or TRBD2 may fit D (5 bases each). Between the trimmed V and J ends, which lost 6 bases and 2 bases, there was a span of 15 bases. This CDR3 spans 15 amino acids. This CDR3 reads CASSHRDGNTDTQYF. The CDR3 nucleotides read TGTGCCAGCAGCCACCGGGACGGCAACACAGATACGCAGTATTTT.

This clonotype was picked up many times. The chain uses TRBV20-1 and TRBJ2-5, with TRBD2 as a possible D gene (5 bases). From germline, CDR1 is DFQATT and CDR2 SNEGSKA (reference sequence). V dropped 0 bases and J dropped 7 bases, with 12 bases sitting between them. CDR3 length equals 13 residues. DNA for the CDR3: TGCAGTGCTAGAGATGCGCTAGCCCCGACCCAGTACTTC. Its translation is CSARDALAPTQYF.

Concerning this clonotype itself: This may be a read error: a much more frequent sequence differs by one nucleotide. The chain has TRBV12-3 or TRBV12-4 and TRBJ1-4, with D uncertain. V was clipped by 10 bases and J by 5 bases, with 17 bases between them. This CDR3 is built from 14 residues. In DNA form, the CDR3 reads TGTGCCAACACCATCGGACGAGAGAATGAAAAACTGTTTTTT. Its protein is CANTIGRENEKLFF.

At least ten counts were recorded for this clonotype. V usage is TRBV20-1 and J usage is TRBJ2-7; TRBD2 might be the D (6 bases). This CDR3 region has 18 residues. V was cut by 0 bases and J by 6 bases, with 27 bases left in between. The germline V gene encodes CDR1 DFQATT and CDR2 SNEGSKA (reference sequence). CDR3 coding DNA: TGCAGTGCTAGAGATAAAGGCGTAAGCGGGCTCCTACGAGGCGAGCAGTACTTC. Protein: CSARDKGVSGLLRGEQYF.

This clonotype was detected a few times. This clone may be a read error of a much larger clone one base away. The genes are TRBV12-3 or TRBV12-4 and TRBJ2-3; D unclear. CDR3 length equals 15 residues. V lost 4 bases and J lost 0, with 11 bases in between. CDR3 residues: CASSWAVASTDTQYF. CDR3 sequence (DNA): TGTGCCAGCAGTTGGGCCGTTGCTAGCACAGATACGCAGTATTTT.

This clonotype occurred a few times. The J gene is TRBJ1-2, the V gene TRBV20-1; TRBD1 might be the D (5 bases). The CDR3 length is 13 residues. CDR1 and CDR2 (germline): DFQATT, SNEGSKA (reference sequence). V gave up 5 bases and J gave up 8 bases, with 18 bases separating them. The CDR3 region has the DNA TGCAGTGCTGGGTCCGGGACCGCCTGGGGCTACACCTTC. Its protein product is CSAGSGTAWGYTF.

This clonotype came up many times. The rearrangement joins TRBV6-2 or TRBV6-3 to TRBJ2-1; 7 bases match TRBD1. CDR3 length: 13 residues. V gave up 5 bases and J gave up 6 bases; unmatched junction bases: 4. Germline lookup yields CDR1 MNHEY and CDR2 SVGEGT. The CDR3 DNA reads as TGTGCCAGCAGTCCGGACAGGCGCAATGAGCAGTTCTTC. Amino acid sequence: CASSPDRRNEQFF.

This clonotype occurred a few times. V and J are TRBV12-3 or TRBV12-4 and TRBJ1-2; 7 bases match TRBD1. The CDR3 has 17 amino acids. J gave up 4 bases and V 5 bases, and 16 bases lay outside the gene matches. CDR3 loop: CASSTAGGRVFGYGYTF. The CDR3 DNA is TGTGCCAGCAGTACCGCAGGGGGTCGGGTTTTCGGCTATGGCTACACCTTC.